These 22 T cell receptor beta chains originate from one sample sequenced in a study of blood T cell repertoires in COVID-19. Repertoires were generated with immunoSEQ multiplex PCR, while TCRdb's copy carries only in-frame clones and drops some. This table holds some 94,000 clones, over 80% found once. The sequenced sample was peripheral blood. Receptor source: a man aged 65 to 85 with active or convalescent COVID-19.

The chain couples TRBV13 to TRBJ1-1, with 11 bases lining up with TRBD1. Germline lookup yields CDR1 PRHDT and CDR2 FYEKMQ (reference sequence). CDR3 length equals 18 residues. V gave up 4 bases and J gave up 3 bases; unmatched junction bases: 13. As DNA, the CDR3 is TGTGCCAGCAGCTCGGACAGGGGGCGGAGGCTGGGGGACACTGAAGCTTTCTTT. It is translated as CASSSDRGRRLGDTEAFF.

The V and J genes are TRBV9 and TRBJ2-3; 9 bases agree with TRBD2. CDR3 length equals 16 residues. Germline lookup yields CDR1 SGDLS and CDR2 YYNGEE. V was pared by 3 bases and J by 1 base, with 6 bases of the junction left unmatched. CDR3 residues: CASSDWVAGGTDTQYF. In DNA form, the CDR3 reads TGTGCCAGCAGCGATTGGGTAGCGGGGGGCACAGATACGCAGTATTTT.

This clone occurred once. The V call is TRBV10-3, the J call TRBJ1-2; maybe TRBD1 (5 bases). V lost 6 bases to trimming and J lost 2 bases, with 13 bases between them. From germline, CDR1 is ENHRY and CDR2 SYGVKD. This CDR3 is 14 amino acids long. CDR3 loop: CAIRGAPENYGYTF. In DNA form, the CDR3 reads TGTGCCATCAGAGGGGCCCCAGAGAACTATGGCTACACCTTC.

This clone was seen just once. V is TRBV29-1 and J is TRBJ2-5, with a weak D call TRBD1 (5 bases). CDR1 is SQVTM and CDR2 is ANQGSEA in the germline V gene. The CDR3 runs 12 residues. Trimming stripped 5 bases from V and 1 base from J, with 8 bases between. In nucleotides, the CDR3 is TGCAGCGTTAAACAGGCCCAAGAGACCCAGTACTTC. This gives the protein CSVKQAQETQYF.

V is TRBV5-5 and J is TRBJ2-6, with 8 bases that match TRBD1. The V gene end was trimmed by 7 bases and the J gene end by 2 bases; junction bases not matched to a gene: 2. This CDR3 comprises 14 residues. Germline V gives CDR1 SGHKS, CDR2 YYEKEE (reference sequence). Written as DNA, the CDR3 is TGTGCCAGCGACAGGGGTACTGGGGCCAACGTCCTGACTTTC. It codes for CASDRGTGANVLTF. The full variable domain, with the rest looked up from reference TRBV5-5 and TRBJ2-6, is DAGVTQSPTHLIKTRGQQVTLRCSPISGHKSVSWYQQVLGQGPQFIFQYYEKEERGRGNFPDRFSARQFPNYSSELNVNALLLGDSALYLCASDRGTGANVLTFGAGSRLTVL.

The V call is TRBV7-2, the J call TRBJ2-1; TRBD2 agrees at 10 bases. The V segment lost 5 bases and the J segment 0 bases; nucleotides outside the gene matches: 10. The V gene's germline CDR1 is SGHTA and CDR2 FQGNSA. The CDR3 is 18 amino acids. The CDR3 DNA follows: TGTGCCAGCAGCACGGGGGCCCTAGCGGGGGCCTCCTACAATGAGCAGTTCTTC. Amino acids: CASSTGALAGASYNEQFF.

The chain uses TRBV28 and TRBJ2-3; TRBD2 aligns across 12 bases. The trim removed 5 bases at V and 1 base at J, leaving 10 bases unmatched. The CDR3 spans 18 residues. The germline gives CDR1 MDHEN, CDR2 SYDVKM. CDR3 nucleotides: TGTGCCAGCAGTAACCCTCGCTCTAGCGGGGGGGGCACAGATACGCAGTATTTT. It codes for CASSNPRSSGGGTDTQYF.

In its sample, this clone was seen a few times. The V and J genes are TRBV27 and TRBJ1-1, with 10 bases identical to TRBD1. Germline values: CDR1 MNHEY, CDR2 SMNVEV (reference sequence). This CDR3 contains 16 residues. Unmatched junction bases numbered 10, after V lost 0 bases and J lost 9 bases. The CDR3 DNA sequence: TGTGCCAGCAGTTTATCCCCGGGACAGGGGATTGGTAAAGCTTTCTTT. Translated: CASSLSPGQGIGKAFF.

The CDR3, as DNA: TGTGCCAGTAGTACCCGACAGGGCGGATCCTACGAGCAGTACTTC. Its protein is CASSTRQGGSYEQYF. J is TRBJ2-7 and V is TRBV19; 7 bases fit TRBD1. Germline V gene sequence: CDR1 LNHDA, CDR2 SQIVND (reference sequence). V lost 4 bases, J lost 1 base, and 7 bases stayed unmatched. CDR3 length: 15 residues.

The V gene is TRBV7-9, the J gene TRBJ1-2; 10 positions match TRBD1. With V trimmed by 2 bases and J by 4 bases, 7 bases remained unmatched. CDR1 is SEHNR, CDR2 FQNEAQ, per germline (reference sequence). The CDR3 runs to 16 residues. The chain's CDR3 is CASSLSRDRGGYGYTF. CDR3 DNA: TGTGCCAGCAGCTTATCCCGGGACAGGGGTGGCTATGGCTACACCTTC.

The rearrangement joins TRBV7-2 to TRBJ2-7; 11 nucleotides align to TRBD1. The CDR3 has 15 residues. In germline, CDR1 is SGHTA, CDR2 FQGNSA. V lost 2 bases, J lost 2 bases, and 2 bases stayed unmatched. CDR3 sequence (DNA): TGTGCCAGCAGCTTAAGGACAGGGGGCACCTACGAGCAGTACTTC. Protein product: CASSLRTGGTYEQYF.

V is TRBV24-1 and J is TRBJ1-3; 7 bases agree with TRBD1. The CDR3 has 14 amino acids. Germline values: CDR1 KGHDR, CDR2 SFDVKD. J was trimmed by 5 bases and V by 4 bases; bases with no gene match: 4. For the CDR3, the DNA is TGTGCCACCAGTGAGCTGACAGGGAGAAACACCATATATTTT. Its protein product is CATSELTGRNTIYF.

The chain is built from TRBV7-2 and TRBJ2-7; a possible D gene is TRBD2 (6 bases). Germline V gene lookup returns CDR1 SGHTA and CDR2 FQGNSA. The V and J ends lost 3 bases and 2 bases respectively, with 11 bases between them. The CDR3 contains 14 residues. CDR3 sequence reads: CASSLGGPTYEQYF. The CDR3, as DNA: TGTGCCAGCAGCTTGGGGGGTCCGACCTACGAGCAGTACTTC. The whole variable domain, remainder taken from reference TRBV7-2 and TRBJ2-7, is GAGVSQSPSNKVTEKGKDVELRCDPISGHTALYWYRQSLGQGLEFLIYFQGNSAPDKSGLPSDRFSAERTGGSVSTLTIQRTQQEDSAVYLCASSLGGPTYEQYFGPGTRLTVT.

The CDR3 protein is CASKLGAGDQPQHF. CDR3 in DNA: TGCGCCAGCAAGTTAGGGGCCGGAGATCAGCCCCAGCATTTT. This rearrangement joins TRBV5-1 to TRBJ1-5, with D tentatively TRBD1 (5 bases). Between the trimmed V and J ends, which lost 6 bases and 5 bases, there was a span of 15 bases. CDR1 and CDR2 from the germline V gene are SGHRS and YFSETQ. The CDR3 spans 14 residues.

CDR3 coding DNA: TGTGCCAGCAGCCCTGCTAGCGGGGGGTACAATGAGCAGTTCTTC. Translated, it gives CASSPASGGYNEQFF. The chain employs TRBV9 and TRBJ2-1; the match to TRBD2 covers 11 bases. Looked up from germline, CDR1 is SGDLS and CDR2 is YYNGEE. The length of the CDR3 is 15 residues. Trimming took 4 bases from V and 4 from J; bases not matched to a gene: 4. Looking up the rest from reference TRBV9 and TRBJ2-1 gives the full variable domain: DSGVTQTPKHLITATGQRVTLRCSPRSGDLSVYWYQQSLDQGLQFLIQYYNGEERAKGNILERFSAQQFPDLHSELNLSSLELGDSALYFCASSPASGGYNEQFFGPGTRLTVL.

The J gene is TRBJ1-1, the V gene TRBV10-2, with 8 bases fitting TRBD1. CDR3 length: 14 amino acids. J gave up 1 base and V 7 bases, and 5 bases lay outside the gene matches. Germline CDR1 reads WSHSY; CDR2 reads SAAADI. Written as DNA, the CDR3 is TGCGCCAGCAAGGACAGGGCGGGGAACACTGAAGCTTTCTTT. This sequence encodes CASKDRAGNTEAFF.

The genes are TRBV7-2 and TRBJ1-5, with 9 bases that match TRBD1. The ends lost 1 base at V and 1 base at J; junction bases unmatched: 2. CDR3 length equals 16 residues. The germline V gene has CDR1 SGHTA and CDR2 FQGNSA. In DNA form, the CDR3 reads TGTGCCAGCAGCTTAGTTGGGACAGGGAGCAATCAGCCCCAGCATTTT. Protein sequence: CASSLVGTGSNQPQHF.

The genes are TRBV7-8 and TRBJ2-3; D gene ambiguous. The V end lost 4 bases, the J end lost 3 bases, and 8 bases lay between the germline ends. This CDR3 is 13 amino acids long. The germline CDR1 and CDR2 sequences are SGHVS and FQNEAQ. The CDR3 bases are TGTGCCAGCAGCTCCTCGGGTACAGATACGCAGTATTTT. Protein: CASSSSGTDTQYF.

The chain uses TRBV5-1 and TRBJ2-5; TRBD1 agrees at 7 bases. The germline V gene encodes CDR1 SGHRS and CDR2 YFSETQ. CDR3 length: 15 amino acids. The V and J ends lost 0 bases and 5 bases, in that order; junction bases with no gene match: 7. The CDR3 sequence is CASSLVPTGYETQYF. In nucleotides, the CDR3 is TGCGCCAGCAGCTTGGTCCCGACAGGGTACGAGACCCAGTACTTC.

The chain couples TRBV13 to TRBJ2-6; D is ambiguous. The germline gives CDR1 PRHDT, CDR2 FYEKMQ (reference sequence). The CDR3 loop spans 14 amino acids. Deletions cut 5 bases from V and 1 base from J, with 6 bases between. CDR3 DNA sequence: TGTGCCAGCAGCCGTATTTCTGGGGCCAACGTCCTGACTTTC. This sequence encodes CASSRISGANVLTF.

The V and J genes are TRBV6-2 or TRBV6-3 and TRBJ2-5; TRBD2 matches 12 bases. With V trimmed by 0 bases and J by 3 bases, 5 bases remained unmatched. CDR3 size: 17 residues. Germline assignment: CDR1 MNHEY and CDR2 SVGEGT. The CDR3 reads CASSYSAASGGEETQYF. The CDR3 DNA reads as TGTGCCAGCAGTTACTCGGCGGCTAGCGGGGGGGAAGAGACCCAGTACTTC.

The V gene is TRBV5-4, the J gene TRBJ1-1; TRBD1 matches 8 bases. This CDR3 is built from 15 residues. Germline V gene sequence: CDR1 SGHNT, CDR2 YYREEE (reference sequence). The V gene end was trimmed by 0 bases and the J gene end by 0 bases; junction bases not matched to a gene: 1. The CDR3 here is CASSLGDRMNTEAFF. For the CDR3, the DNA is TGTGCCAGCAGCTTGGGGGACAGGATGAACACTGAAGCTTTCTTT.